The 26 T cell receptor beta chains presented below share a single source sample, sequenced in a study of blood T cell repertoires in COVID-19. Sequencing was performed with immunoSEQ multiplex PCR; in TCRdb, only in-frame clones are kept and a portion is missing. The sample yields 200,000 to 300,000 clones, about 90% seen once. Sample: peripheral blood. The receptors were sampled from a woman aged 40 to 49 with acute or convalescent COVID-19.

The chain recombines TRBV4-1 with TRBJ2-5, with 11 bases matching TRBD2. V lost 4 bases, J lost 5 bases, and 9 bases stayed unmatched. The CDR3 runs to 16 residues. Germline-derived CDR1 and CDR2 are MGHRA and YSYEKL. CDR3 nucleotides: TGCGCCAGCAGCCTATTAGCGGGGGGGCCGGGTGAGACCCAGTACTTC. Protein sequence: CASSLLAGGPGETQYF.

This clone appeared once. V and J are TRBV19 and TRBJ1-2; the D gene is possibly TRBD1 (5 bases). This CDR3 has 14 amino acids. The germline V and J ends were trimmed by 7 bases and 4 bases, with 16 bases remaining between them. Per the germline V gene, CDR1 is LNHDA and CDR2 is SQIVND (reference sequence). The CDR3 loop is CASNPSDSLYGYTF. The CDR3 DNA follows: TGTGCCAGTAATCCGTCCGACAGCCTCTATGGCTACACCTTC.

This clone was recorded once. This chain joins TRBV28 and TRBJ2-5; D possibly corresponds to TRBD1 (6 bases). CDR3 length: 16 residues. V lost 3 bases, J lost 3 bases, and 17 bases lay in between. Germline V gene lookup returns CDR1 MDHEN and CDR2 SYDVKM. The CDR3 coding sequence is TGTGCCAGCAGTTTGAGGGGGTGGGGGCAGAAAGAGACCCAGTACTTC. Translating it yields CASSLRGWGQKETQYF. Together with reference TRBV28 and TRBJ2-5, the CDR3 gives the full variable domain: DVKVTQSSRYLVKRTGEKVFLECVQDMDHENMFWYRQDPGLGLRLIYFSYDVKMKEKGDIPEGYSVSREKKERFSLILESASTNQTSMYLCASSLRGWGQKETQYFGPGTRLLVL.

The CDR3: CASSESSYPQHF. The CDR3 DNA reads TGCGCCAGCAGTGAGTCGTCCTACCCCCAGCATTTT. The chain couples TRBV10-2 to TRBJ1-5; D call uncertain. CDR1 is WSHSY and CDR2 is SAAADI in the germline V gene. Trimming shortened V by 0 bases and J by 10 bases, and 7 bases separated the two germline ends. The CDR3 contains 12 residues.

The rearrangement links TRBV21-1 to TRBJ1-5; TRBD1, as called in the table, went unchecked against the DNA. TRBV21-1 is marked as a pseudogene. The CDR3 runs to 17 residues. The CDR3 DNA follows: TGTGCCAGCAGCCGGGACAGGGGGCCTTATAGCAATCAGCCCCAGCATTTT. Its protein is CASSRDRGPYSNQPQHF.

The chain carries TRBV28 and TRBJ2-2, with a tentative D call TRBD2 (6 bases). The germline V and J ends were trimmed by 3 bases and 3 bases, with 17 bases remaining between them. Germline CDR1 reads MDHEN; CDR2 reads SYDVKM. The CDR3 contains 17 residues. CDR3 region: CASSLRVMGDYTGELFF. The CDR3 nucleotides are TGTGCCAGCAGTTTGAGGGTTATGGGGGACTACACCGGGGAGCTGTTTTTT. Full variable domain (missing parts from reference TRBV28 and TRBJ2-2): DVKVTQSSRYLVKRTGEKVFLECVQDMDHENMFWYRQDPGLGLRLIYFSYDVKMKEKGDIPEGYSVSREKKERFSLILESASTNQTSMYLCASSLRVMGDYTGELFFGEGSRLTVL.

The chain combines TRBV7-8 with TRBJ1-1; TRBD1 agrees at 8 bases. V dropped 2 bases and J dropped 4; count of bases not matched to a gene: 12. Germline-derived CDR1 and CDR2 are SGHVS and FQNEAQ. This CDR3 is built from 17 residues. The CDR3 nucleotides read TGTGCCAGCAGCTTAAATCCAGGGGGCGGCCGAGGCACTGAAGCTTTCTTT. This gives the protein CASSLNPGGGRGTEAFF.

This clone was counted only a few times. CDR3 bases: TGTGCCAGCAGCCACCCCCCGGGTTACGGGGGGAACACTGAAGCTTTCTTT. It encodes CASSHPPGYGGNTEAFF. The J gene is TRBJ1-1, the V gene TRBV4-2; D is possibly TRBD1 (5 bases). Germline V lookup: CDR1 LGHNA, CDR2 YNFKEQ. Trimming cost V 3 bases and J 1 base, with 18 bases left between them. The CDR3 spans 17 residues.

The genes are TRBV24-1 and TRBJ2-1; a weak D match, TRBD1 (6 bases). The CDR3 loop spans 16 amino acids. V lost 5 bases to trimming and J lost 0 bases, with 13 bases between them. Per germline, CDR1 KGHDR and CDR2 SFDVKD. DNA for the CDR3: TGTGCCACCAGTGCCTCCGGACAGAGCTCCTACAATGAGCAGTTCTTC. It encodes CATSASGQSSYNEQFF.

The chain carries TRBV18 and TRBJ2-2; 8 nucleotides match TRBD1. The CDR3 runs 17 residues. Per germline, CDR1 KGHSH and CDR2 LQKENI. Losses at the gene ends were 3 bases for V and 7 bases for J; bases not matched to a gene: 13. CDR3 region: CASSPYIGQGKNGELFF. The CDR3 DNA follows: TGTGCCAGCTCACCCTACATCGGACAGGGTAAAAACGGGGAGCTGTTTTTT.

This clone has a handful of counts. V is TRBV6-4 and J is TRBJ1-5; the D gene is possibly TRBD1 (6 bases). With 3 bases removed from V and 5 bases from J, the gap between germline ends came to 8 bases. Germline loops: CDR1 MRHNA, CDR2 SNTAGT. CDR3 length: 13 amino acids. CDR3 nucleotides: TGTGCCAGCAGTGAGGGGGCCCATCAGCCCCAGCATTTT. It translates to CASSEGAHQPQHF.

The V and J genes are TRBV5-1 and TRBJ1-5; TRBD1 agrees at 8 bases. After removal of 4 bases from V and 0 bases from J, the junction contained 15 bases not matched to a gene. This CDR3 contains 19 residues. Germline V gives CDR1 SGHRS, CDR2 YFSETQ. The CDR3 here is CASSLRGQGANYSNQPQHF. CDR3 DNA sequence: TGCGCCAGCAGCCTGAGAGGGCAGGGGGCCAACTATAGCAATCAGCCCCAGCATTTT. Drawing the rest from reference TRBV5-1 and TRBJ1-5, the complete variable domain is KAGVTQTPRYLIKTRGQQVTLSCSPISGHRSVSWYQQTPGQGLQFLFEYFSETQRNKGNFPGRFSGRQFSNSRSEMNVSTLELGDSALYLCASSLRGQGANYSNQPQHFGDGTRLSIL.

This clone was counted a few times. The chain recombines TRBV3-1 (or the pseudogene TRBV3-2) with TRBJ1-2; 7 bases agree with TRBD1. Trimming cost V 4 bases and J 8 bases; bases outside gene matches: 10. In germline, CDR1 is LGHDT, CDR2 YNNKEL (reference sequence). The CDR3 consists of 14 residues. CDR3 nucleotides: TGTGCCAGCAGCCCAAGCGACAGGGAGATGGGCTACACCTTC. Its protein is CASSPSDREMGYTF.

The CDR3 is CASQPGLAHEQFF. Written as DNA, the CDR3 is TGTGCCAGCCAACCGGGACTAGCGCATGAGCAGTTCTTC. The V call is TRBV6-5, the J call TRBJ2-1; 10 bases align to TRBD2. This CDR3 has 13 residues. With 8 bases clipped from V and 8 bases from J, the junction kept 6 bases outside the gene matches. The V gene's germline CDR1 is MNHEY and CDR2 SVGAGI.

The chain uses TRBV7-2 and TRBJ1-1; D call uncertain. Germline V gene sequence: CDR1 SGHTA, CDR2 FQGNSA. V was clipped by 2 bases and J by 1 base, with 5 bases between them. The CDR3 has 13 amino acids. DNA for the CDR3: TGTGCCAGCAGCTTACAGGAGAACACTGAAGCTTTCTTT. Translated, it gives CASSLQENTEAFF. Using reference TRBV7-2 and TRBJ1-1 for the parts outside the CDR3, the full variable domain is GAGVSQSPSNKVTEKGKDVELRCDPISGHTALYWYRQSLGQGLEFLIYFQGNSAPDKSGLPSDRFSAERTGGSVSTLTIQRTQQEDSAVYLCASSLQENTEAFFGQGTRLTVV.

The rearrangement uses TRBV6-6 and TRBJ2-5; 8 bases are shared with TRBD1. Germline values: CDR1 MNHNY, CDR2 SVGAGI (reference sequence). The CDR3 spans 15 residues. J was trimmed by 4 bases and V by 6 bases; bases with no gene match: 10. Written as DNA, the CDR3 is TGTGCCAGCAGCACCCCCCTTGACAGGGGAGAGACCCAGTACTTC. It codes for CASSTPLDRGETQYF.

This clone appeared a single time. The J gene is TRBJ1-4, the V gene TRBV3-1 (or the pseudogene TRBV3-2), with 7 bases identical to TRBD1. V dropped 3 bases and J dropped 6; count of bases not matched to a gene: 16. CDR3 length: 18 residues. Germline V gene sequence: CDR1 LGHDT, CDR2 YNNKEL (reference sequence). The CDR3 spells CASSHATGMRGLYEKLFF. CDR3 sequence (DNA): TGTGCCAGCAGCCACGCGACAGGGATGAGGGGACTTTATGAAAAACTGTTTTTT.

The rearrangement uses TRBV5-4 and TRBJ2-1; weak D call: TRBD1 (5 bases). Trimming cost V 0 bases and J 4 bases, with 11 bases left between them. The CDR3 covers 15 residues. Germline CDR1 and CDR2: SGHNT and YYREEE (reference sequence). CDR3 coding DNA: TGTGCCAGCAGCTTGGGGATCGCAGGGTACAATGAGCAGTTCTTC. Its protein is CASSLGIAGYNEQFF. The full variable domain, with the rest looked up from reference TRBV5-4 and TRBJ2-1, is ETGVTQSPTHLIKTRGQQVTLRCSSQSGHNTVSWYQQALGQGPQFIFQYYREEENGRGNFPPRFSGLQFPNYSSELNVNALELDDSALYLCASSLGIAGYNEQFFGPGTRLTVL.

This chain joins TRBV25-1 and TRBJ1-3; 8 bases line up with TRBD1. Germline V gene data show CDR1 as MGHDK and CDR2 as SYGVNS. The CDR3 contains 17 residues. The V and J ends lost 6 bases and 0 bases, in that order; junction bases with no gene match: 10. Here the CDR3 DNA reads TGTGCCAGCAGAGACCTGAGGACAGGGAGCTCTGGAAACACCATATATTTT. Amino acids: CASRDLRTGSSGNTIYF.

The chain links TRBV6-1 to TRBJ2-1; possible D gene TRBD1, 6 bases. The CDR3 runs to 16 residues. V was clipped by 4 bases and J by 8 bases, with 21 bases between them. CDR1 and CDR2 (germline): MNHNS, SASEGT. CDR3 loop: CASSGPGHRNWDEQFF. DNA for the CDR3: TGTGCCAGCAGTGGCCCGGGACACCGTAATTGGGATGAGCAGTTCTTC.

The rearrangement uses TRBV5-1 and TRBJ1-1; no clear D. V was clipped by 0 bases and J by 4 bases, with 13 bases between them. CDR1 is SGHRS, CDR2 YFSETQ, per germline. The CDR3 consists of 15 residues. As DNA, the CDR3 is TGCGCCAGCAGCTTGGGAAGCTTCTACGGCACTGAAGCTTTCTTT. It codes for CASSLGSFYGTEAFF.

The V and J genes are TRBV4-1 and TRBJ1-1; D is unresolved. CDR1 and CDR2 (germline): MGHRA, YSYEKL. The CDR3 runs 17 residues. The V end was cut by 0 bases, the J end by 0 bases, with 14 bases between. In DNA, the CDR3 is TGCGCCAGCAGCCAAGATTGGTCACCCAACATGAACACTGAAGCTTTCTTT. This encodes CASSQDWSPNMNTEAFF.

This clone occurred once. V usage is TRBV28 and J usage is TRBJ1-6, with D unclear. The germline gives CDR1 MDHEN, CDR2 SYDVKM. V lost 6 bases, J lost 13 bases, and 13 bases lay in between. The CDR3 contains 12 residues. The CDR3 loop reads CASSLSPLPLHF. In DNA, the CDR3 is TGTGCCAGCAGCCTATCCCCTCTCCCCCTCCACTTT.

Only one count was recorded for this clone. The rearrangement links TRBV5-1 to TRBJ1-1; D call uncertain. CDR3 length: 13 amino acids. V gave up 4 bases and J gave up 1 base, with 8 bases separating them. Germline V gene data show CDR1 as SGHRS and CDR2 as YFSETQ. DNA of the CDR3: TGCGCCAGCAGCCCTGCTAAGAACACTGAAGCTTTCTTT. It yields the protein CASSPAKNTEAFF.

CDR3: CASSFTGTGGTGELFF. CDR3 DNA: TGTGCCAGCAGCTTTACCGGGACAGGGGGCACCGGGGAGCTGTTTTTT. The V call is TRBV7-9, the J call TRBJ2-2; TRBD1 matches 11 bases. The V segment lost 3 bases and the J segment 4 bases; nucleotides outside the gene matches: 4. The CDR3 spans 16 residues. The germline V gene has CDR1 SEHNR and CDR2 FQNEAQ (reference sequence).

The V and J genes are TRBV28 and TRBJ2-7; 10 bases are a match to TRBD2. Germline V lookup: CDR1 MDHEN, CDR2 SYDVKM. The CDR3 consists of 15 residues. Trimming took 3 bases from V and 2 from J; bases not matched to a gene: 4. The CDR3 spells CASSLGAGGPYEQYV. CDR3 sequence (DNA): TGTGCCAGCAGTTTGGGAGCGGGGGGGCCCTACGAGCAGTACGTC.